This is a list of T cell receptor beta chains from one sample in a study of blood T cells in healthy people across ages. TCRdb re-derived calls from the 5' RACE reads in MiXCR, one entry per CDR3 protein. Of about 1.1 million distinct CDR3 sequences in the sample, more than 30% are singletons; the top ten hold about an eighth. Sequencing used blood. These receptors came from a man in his late teens or twenties in good health. Both conserved end residues are part of each CDR3. D genes are given only for firm matches. Size is stated for part of the rows, as once, few or many counts, or as a class when the clone is expanded.

clone size,J gene,D gene,V gene,CDR3 length,CDR3 protein,CDR3 DNA
NA,TRBJ1-2,NA,TRBV6-5,16,CASSYSKSGFRDGYTF,TGTGCCAGCAGTTACTCGAAATCTGGGTTTCGCGATGGCTACACCTTC
few,TRBJ1-5,TRBD1,TRBV27,16,CASRTIQGGSNQPQHF,TGTGCCAGCAGAACTATACAGGGGGGTAGCAATCAGCCCCAGCATTTT
few,TRBJ1-2,NA,TRBV6-5,11,CASRRDLGYTF,TGTGCCAGCAGACGGGACTTGGGCTACACCTTC
few,TRBJ1-3,NA,TRBV7-2,12,CASSGIGNTIYF,TGTGCCAGCAGCGGAATCGGAAACACCATATATTTT
many,TRBJ2-1,NA,TRBV4-3,13,CASSQVTNNEQFF,TGCGCCAGCAGCCAAGTCACCAACAATGAGCAGTTCTTC
few,TRBJ1-1,NA,TRBV6-1,15,CASTPVGGANTEAFF,TGTGCCAGCACCCCCGTCGGAGGAGCGAACACTGAAGCTTTCTTT
few,TRBJ1-5,TRBD1,TRBV20-1,15,CSARDRQGGNQPQHF,TGCAGTGCTAGAGATCGACAGGGAGGCAATCAGCCCCAGCATTTT
NA,TRBJ2-1,NA,TRBV7-2,16,CASSSSDSGLRNEQFF,TGTGCCAGCAGCTCGTCGGACAGTGGACTGAGAAATGAGCAGTTCTTC
NA,TRBJ1-5,NA,TRBV4-1,13,CASSRLPRQPQHF,TGCGCCAGCAGCCGCCTCCCCCGTCAGCCCCAGCATTTT
few,TRBJ2-7,NA,TRBV20-1,12,CSAAVASYEQYF,TGCAGTGCAGCTGTGGCCTCCTACGAGCAGTACTTC
NA,TRBJ1-2,TRBD1,TRBV20-1,15,CSAPPTGMLDYGYTF,TGCAGTGCCCCCCCGACAGGGATGTTGGACTATGGCTACACCTTC
NA,TRBJ2-6,NA,TRBV5-5,15,CASRRDSSGANVLTF,TGTGCCAGCAGGCGGGACAGCTCTGGGGCCAACGTCCTGACTTTC
NA,TRBJ2-1,TRBD1,TRBV4-1,18,CASSQDPYRDSRYNEQFF,TGCGCCAGCAGCCAAGATCCATACCGGGACAGCCGCTACAATGAGCAGTTCTTC
NA,TRBJ1-4,TRBD1,TRBV5-1,18,CASSFGQGAVGGNGKLFF,TGCGCCAGCAGCTTTGGTCAGGGGGCAGTTGGCGGCAATGGAAAACTGTTTTTT
few,TRBJ2-7,NA,TRBV15,13,CATRPRGAYEQYF,TGTGCCACCAGACCCAGGGGTGCCTACGAGCAGTACTTC
NA,TRBJ1-1,NA,TRBV3-1,16,CASSQAATGLSAEAFF,TGTGCCAGCAGCCAAGCCGCCACGGGTCTGAGCGCTGAAGCTTTCTTT
NA,TRBJ2-1,NA,TRBV7-2,14,CASSLQSSIDEQFF,TGTGCCAGCAGCTTACAGTCTAGCATCGATGAGCAGTTCTTC
few,TRBJ1-5,NA,TRBV4-2,15,CASSQVREFNQPQHF,TGTGCCAGCAGCCAAGTTCGGGAATTCAATCAGCCCCAGCATTTT
NA,TRBJ1-2,TRBD1,TRBV4-3,14,CAGSHYDRVGGYTF,TGCGCCGGCAGCCATTATGACAGGGTGGGTGGCTACACCTTC
NA,TRBJ1-1,NA,TRBV7-9,19,CASSLAPTRAGLADTEAFF,TGTGCCAGCAGCTTAGCGCCGACCCGCGCGGGATTGGCGGACACTGAAGCTTTCTTT
NA,TRBJ1-3,NA,TRBV4-1,14,CASSQVGAGDTIYF,TGCGCCAGCAGCCAAGTTGGGGCTGGAGACACCATATATTTT
NA,TRBJ1-2,NA,TRBV5-1,18,CASSLGERGTQANYGYTF,TGCGCCAGCAGCTTGGGAGAGAGAGGGACTCAAGCTAACTATGGCTACACCTTC
NA,TRBJ2-1,NA,TRBV27,15,CAGRRSQGSYNEQFF,TGTGCCGGCAGACGGAGCCAGGGATCTTACAATGAGCAGTTCTTC
NA,TRBJ2-1,NA,TRBV11-3,14,CASSLSPGVDEQFF,TGTGCCAGCAGCTTAAGTCCCGGGGTCGATGAGCAGTTCTTC
NA,TRBJ2-5,TRBD2,TRBV7-2,16,CASSLVVAGGKETQYF,TGTGCCAGCAGCTTAGTGGTTGCGGGGGGGAAGGAGACCCAGTACTTC
NA,TRBJ2-5,NA,TRBV2,16,CASSPPWRGKENEQYF,TGTGCCAGCAGTCCCCCCTGGCGGGGTAAAGAAAATGAGCAGTACTTC
NA,TRBJ2-4,TRBD1,TRBV12-3/TRBV12-4,16,CASSSGQALAKNIQYF,TGTGCCAGCAGTTCAGGACAGGCTCTAGCCAAAAACATTCAGTACTTC
few,TRBJ1-4,NA,TRBV12-3/TRBV12-4,14,CASSFRQSNEKLFF,TGTGCCAGCAGTTTTAGACAGTCTAATGAAAAACTGTTTTTT
few,TRBJ1-5,NA,TRBV6-2/TRBV6-3,16,CASSYSTVYSNQPQHF,TGTGCCAGCAGTTACTCGACAGTCTATAGCAATCAGCCCCAGCATTTT
few,TRBJ2-1,TRBD2,TRBV9,18,CASSVGASGAQPYNEQFF,TGTGCCAGCAGCGTAGGGGCTAGCGGGGCCCAACCTTACAATGAGCAGTTCTTC
NA,TRBJ1-5,NA,TRBV6-2/TRBV6-3,15,CASSYGYRTDQPQHF,TGTGCCAGCAGTTACGGTTATAGGACAGATCAGCCCCAGCATTTT
NA,TRBJ1-2,NA,TRBV6-6,13,CASSYQGYDGYTF,TGTGCCAGCAGTTACCAAGGATACGACGGCTACACCTTC
NA,TRBJ1-1,TRBD1,TRBV6-2/TRBV6-3,14,CASRWEGGNTEAFF,TGTGCCAGCAGGTGGGAAGGGGGCAACACTGAAGCTTTCTTT
NA,TRBJ2-4,NA,TRBV4-2,17,CASSQDGGELAKNIQYF,TGTGCCAGCAGCCAAGATGGGGGTGAGCTAGCCAAAAACATTCAGTACTTC
few,TRBJ1-1,NA,TRBV4-3,17,CASSQEVLGQRNTEAFF,TGCGCCAGCAGCCAAGAAGTCCTAGGACAGAGGAATACTGAAGCTTTCTTT
NA,TRBJ2-5,TRBD1,TRBV30,16,CAWRYPGTGYQETQYF,TGTGCCTGGAGGTACCCCGGGACAGGATATCAAGAGACCCAGTACTTC
NA,TRBJ2-3,TRBD2,TRBV9,16,CASSPLLGGATDTQYF,TGTGCCAGCAGCCCCCTATTGGGAGGGGCAACAGATACGCAGTATTTT
few,TRBJ1-1,NA,TRBV7-2,14,CASSLRRGGTEAFF,TGTGCCAGCAGCCTCCGACGTGGGGGCACTGAAGCTTTCTTT
few,TRBJ2-3,TRBD1,TRBV6-1,14,CASRRDRATDTQYF,TGTGCCAGCAGAAGGGACAGGGCCACAGATACGCAGTATTTT
few,TRBJ2-7,NA,TRBV3-1,15,CASSQGLEWVEEQYF,TGTGCCAGCAGCCAAGGGTTAGAGTGGGTCGAGGAGCAGTACTTC
NA,TRBJ1-2,NA,TRBV14,12,CASSRSLGGYTF,TGTGCCAGCAGCCGGTCGCTCGGAGGCTACACCTTC
few,TRBJ1-1,NA,TRBV3-1,14,CASSRELENTEAFF,TGTGCCAGCAGCCGAGAACTAGAGAACACTGAAGCTTTCTTT